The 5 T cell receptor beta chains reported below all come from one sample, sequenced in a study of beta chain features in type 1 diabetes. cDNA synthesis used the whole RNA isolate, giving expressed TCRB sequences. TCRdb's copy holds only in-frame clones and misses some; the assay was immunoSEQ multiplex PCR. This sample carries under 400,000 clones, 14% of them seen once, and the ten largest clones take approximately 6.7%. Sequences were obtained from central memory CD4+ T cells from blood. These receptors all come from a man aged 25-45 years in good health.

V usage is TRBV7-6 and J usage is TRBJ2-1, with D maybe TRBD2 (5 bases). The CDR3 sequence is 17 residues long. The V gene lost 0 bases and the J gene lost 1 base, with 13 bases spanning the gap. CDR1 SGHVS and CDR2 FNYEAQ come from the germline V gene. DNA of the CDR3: TGTGCCAGCAGCTTAGCGGGAGCAACGATTTCCTACAATGAGCAGTTCTTC. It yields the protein CASSLAGATISYNEQFF. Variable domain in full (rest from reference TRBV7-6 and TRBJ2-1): GAGVSQSPRYKVTKRGQDVALRCDPISGHVSLYWYRQALGQGPEFLTYFNYEAQQDKSGLPNDRFSAERPEGSISTLTIQRTEQRDSAMYRCASSLAGATISYNEQFFGPGTRLTVL.

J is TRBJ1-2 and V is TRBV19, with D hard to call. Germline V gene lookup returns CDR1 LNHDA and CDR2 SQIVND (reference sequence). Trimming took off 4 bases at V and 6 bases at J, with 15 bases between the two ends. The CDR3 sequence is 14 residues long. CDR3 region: CASSTYRDPHGYTF. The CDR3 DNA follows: TGTGCCAGTAGTACCTATCGGGATCCCCATGGCTACACCTTC.

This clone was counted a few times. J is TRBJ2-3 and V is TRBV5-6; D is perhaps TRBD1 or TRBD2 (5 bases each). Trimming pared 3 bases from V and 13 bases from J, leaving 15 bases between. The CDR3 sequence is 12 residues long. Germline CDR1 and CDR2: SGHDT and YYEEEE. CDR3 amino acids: CASSSFQGREYF. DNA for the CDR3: TGTGCCAGCAGCTCCTTTCAGGGACGCGAGTATTTT.

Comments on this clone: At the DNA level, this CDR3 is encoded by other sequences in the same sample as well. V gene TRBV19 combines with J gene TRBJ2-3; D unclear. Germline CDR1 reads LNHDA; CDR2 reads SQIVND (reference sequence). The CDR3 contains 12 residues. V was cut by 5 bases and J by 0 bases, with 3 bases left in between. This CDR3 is CASSPSTDTQYF. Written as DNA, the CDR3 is TGTGCCAGTAGTCCGAGCACAGATACGCAGTATTTT.

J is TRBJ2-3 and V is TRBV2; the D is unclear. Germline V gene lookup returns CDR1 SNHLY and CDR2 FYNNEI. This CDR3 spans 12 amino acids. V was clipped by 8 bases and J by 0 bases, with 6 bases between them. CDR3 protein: CASHQSTDTQYF. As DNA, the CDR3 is TGTGCCAGCCACCAAAGCACAGATACGCAGTATTTT.